A single TCR beta chain is shown here with its context. Profiled with immunoSEQ multiplex PCR; TCRdb holds only in-frame clones, not every one. The sample lists roughly 420,000 clones, roughly 90% occurring once. The data were obtained in a study of blood T cell repertoires in COVID-19. This CDR3 contains 13 residues. The germline CDR1 and CDR2 sequences are SGHAT and FQDESV (reference sequence). V lost 6 bases to trimming and J lost 1 base, with 9 bases between them. The study recruited people aged 18 to 89 years across about two dozen US areas. The chain joins TRBV11-1 to TRBJ1-1, with D unclear. Input material: PBMCs or T cells enriched from blood (not recorded which). This receptor was taken from a woman younger than 45 with acute COVID-19. As DNA, the CDR3 is TGTGCCAGCAGGGACTGGAGGAACACTGAAGCTTTCTTT. Translating it yields CASRDWRNTEAFF.